Following are 13 T cell receptor beta chains from one sample sequenced in a study of ipilimumab plus nivolumab after autologous stem cell transplantation. Measured with immunoSEQ multiplex PCR; TCRdb has only the in-frame clones, and not every one. The table includes 20,000 or so clones, roughly 74% detected once. The sequences come from PBMCs, collected in a trial of ipilimumab plus nivolumab as post-transplant consolidation. Every receptor here comes from a male donor with diffuse large B-cell lymphoma.

The genes are TRBV11-3 and TRBJ2-5; D uncertain. V was shortened by 5 bases and J by 5 bases, with 6 bases between the two germline ends. The CDR3 sequence is 11 residues long. Per germline, CDR1 SGHNT and CDR2 YENEEA. CDR3 in DNA: TGTGCCAGCAGCCCTGGCGAGACCCAGTACTTC. Encoded protein: CASSPGETQYF.

The rearrangement uses TRBV9 and TRBJ2-7; TRBD2 agrees at 14 bases. Unmatched junction bases numbered 4, after V lost 4 bases and J lost 4 bases. Germline lookup yields CDR1 SGDLS and CDR2 YYNGEE. The CDR3 is 15 residues long. This CDR3 is CASSPGTSGSYEQYF. The CDR3 bases are TGTGCCAGCAGCCCAGGGACTAGCGGGAGTTACGAGCAGTACTTC.

The J gene is TRBJ2-3, the V gene TRBV29-1; TRBD2 might be the D (5 bases). CDR1 is SQVTM, CDR2 ANQGSEA, per germline. The CDR3 runs 14 residues. Trimming removed 6 bases at V and 0 bases at J, with 13 bases between. As DNA, the CDR3 is TGCAGCGTCGCGAGCGGAGCTAGCACAGATACGCAGTATTTT. Protein sequence: CSVASGASTDTQYF.

V and J are TRBV7-3 and TRBJ1-5; D not certain. CDR3 size: 14 residues. Between the trimmed V and J ends, which lost 6 bases and 3 bases, there was a span of 12 bases. Germline V gives CDR1 SGHTA, CDR2 FQGTGA. CDR3 loop: CASRKRGFNQPQHF. In nucleotides, the CDR3 is TGTGCCAGCAGGAAACGAGGATTCAATCAGCCCCAGCATTTT.

The V gene is TRBV29-1, the J gene TRBJ2-2; the match to TRBD1 covers 7 bases. The germline V gene has CDR1 SQVTM and CDR2 ANQGSEA. The V gene end was trimmed by 5 bases and the J gene end by 3 bases; junction bases not matched to a gene: 9. The CDR3 is made up of 15 amino acids. The CDR3 protein is CSVSRQGLDTGELFF. The CDR3 DNA sequence: TGCAGCGTTTCTCGACAGGGTCTGGACACCGGGGAGCTGTTTTTT.

This clone was counted a few times. The CDR3 nucleotides are TGTGCCAGCAGCTTAGGGCGTCAGTTCTTC. Residues: CASSLGRQFF. V and J are TRBV7-2 and TRBJ2-1; no definite D call. This CDR3 has 10 amino acids. V was shortened by 1 base and J by 13 bases, with 5 bases between the two germline ends. Germline-derived CDR1 and CDR2 are SGHTA and FQGNSA.

This chain uses TRBV15 with TRBJ2-3, with a possible D match to TRBD2 (5 bases). V lost 8 bases and J 6 bases, leaving 15 bases between the germline ends. Looked up from germline, CDR1 is LNHNV and CDR2 is YYDKDF (reference sequence). There are 13 residues in the CDR3. The CDR3 region is CATVGDRSDTQYF. The CDR3 DNA reads as TGTGCCACCGTGGGAGACCGCAGTGATACGCAGTATTTT.

The chain is built from TRBV10-3 and TRBJ2-7; tentatively, D is TRBD2 (5 bases). This CDR3 is built from 12 residues. In germline, CDR1 is ENHRY, CDR2 SYGVKD. V was trimmed by 11 bases and J by 2 bases, leaving 13 bases between them. In DNA form, the CDR3 reads TGTGCCGCCTTAGGGAGTACCTACGAGCAGTACTTC. As protein: CAALGSTYEQYF.

V and J are TRBV21-1 and TRBJ1-1; TRBD1 is the table's D call, not checked against the DNA. TRBV21-1 is shown as a pseudogene. CDR3 length: 15 amino acids. This CDR3 is CASSTRDRGLTEAFF. CDR3 coding DNA: TGTGCCAGCAGCACCCGCGACAGGGGTTTAACTGAAGCTTTCTTT.

The chain has TRBV9 and TRBJ2-7; D might be TRBD2 (6 bases). Looked up from germline, CDR1 is SGDLS and CDR2 is YYNGEE. The V end lost 4 bases, the J end lost 7 bases, and 15 bases lay between the germline ends. This CDR3 is 13 amino acids long. The CDR3 loop is CASSLRPGGEQYF. The CDR3 region has the DNA TGTGCCAGCAGCCTTCGGCCTGGAGGGGAGCAGTACTTC.

This clone has a single count. The chain combines TRBV4-1 with TRBJ1-6; D is undetermined. The V end was cut by 3 bases, the J end by 5 bases, with 5 bases between. The CDR3 length is 13 residues. Germline lookup yields CDR1 MGHRA and CDR2 YSYEKL. The CDR3 protein is CASSHINNSPLHF. CDR3 in DNA: TGCGCCAGCAGCCACATAAATAATTCACCCCTCCACTTT.

This clone has only one observation. This chain joins TRBV6-1 and TRBJ2-5; D unresolved. Trimming cost V 4 bases and J 5 bases, with 5 bases left between them. Germline lookup yields CDR1 MNHNS and CDR2 SASEGT. There are 11 residues in the CDR3. The CDR3 reads CASSARETQYF. In DNA, the CDR3 is TGTGCCAGCAGTGCTCGGGAGACCCAGTACTTC.

This clone was seen just once. This chain uses TRBV5-1 with TRBJ2-2, with D possibly matching TRBD1 (5 bases). The CDR3 consists of 16 residues. Germline CDR1 reads SGHRS; CDR2 reads YFSETQ. Trimming took 1 base from V and 0 from J, leaving 10 bases between them. The CDR3, as DNA: TGCGCCAGCAGCTTGACCCCCAGGGCGAACACCGGGGAGCTGTTTTTT. The encoded protein is CASSLTPRANTGELFF.